This T cell receptor (beta chain) stems from a study of OX40 agonist ivuxolimab in advanced cancers. Trimming cost V 6 bases and J 7 bases, with 10 bases left between them. CDR3 length equals 13 residues. The germline V gene has CDR1 SGHDN and CDR2 FVKESK. Sequenced by immunoSEQ multiplex PCR; TCRdb stores in-frame clones only, minus some. The repertoire has about 34,000 clones, roughly 80% of them found once; the top ten carry 20% to 25%. The sequencing used CD4+ or CD8+ T cells sorted from blood, collected in a trial of the OX40 agonist ivuxolimab. The sequence came from an adult with an advanced solid tumor such as melanoma, head and neck, liver or kidney cancer. This chain links TRBV14 with TRBJ1-6; perhaps TRBD1 as D (6 bases). This CDR3 reads CASSTGTNSPLHF. The CDR3 region has the DNA TGTGCCAGCAGTACAGGGACAAATTCACCCCTCCACTTT.